This TCR beta chain was captured by sequencing in a study of shared clonotypes between healthy human individuals. Assay: immunoSEQ multiplex PCR; the TCRdb copy retains only in-frame clones and omits some. The sample carries about 520,000 clones, 60% to 80% recorded once. Per the germline V gene, CDR1 is SGHTA and CDR2 is FQGTGA. This CDR3 has 13 amino acids. Trimming stripped 5 bases from V and 2 bases from J, with 9 bases between. This sequence joins TRBV7-3 and TRBJ1-1; D gene uncertain. The origin of this receptor is a woman between 40 and 50 years old in good health. Some clones in this sample may be carry-over from other donors' samples. Source material: PBMCs. This CDR3 is CASSPRINTEAFF. The CDR3 DNA reads TGTGCCAGCAGCCCCAGGATAAACACTGAAGCTTTCTTT.